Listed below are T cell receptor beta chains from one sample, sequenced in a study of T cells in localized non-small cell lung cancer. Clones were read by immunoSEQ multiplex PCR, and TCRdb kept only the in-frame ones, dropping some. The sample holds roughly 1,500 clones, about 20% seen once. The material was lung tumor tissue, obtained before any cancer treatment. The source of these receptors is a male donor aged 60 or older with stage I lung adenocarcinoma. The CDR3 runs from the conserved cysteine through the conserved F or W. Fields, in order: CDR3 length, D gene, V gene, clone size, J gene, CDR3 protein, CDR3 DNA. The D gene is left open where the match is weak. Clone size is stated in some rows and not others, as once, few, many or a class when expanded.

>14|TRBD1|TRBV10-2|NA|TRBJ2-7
CASSEAGQDYEQYF
TGCGCCAGCAGTGAGGCCGGACAGGACTACGAGCAGTACTTC
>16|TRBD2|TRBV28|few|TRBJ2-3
CASSESGRANTDTQYF
TGTGCCAGCAGCGAGAGCGGGAGGGCCAACACAGATACGCAGTATTTT
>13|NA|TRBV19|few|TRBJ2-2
CAVGEVWTGELFF
TGTGCCGTGGGAGAAGTTTGGACCGGGGAGCTGTTTTTT
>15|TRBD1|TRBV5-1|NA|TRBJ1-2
CASSKGTGGYYGYTF
TGCGCCAGCAGCAAAGGGACAGGGGGGTACTATGGCTACACCTTC
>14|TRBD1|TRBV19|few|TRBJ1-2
CASSIGGTGNGYTF
TGTGCCAGTAGTATAGGAGGGACAGGGAATGGCTACACCTTC
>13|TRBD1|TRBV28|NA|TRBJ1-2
CASTDRGWGGYTF
TGTGCCAGCACCGACAGGGGATGGGGCGGCTACACCTTC
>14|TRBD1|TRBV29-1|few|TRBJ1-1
CSVWTGGFGTEAFF
TGCAGCGTTTGGACAGGGGGCTTTGGCACTGAAGCTTTCTTT
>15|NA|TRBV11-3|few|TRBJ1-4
CASSLRGAPNEKLFF
TGTGCCAGCAGTCTGCGGGGGGCGCCTAATGAAAAACTGTTTTTT
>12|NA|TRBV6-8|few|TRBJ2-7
CASSYILSEQYF
TGTGCCAGCAGTTACATTCTGAGCGAGCAGTACTTC
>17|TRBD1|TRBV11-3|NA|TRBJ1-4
CASSLQGALTTNEKLFF
TGTGCCAGCAGCTTACAGGGGGCTCTTACGACTAATGAAAAACTGTTTTTT
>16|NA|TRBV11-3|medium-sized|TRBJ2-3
CASSSLTRASTDTQYF
TGTGCCAGCAGCTCCCTGACCAGGGCTAGCACAGATACGCAGTATTTT
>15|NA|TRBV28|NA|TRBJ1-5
CASRAPGGGNQPQHF
TGTGCCAGCAGAGCCCCCGGGGGCGGCAATCAGCCCCAGCATTTT
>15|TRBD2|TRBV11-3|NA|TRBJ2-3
CASSRSGGGLDTQYF
TGTGCCAGCAGCCGTAGCGGGGGTGGGTTAGATACGCAGTATTTT
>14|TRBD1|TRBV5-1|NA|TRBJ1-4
CASSFTGVNEKLFF
TGCGCCAGCAGCTTCACAGGGGTTAATGAAAAACTGTTTTTT
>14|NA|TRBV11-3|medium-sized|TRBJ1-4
CASTLGLIEEKLFF
TGTGCCAGCACCTTGGGGCTTATCGAGGAAAAACTGTTTTTT
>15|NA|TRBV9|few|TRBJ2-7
CASSVEEGATYEQYF
TGTGCCAGCAGCGTAGAGGAGGGAGCGACCTACGAGCAGTACTTC
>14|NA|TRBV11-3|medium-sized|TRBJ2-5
CASSSTGSKETQYF
TGTGCCAGCAGCTCCACAGGGTCCAAAGAGACCCAGTACTTC